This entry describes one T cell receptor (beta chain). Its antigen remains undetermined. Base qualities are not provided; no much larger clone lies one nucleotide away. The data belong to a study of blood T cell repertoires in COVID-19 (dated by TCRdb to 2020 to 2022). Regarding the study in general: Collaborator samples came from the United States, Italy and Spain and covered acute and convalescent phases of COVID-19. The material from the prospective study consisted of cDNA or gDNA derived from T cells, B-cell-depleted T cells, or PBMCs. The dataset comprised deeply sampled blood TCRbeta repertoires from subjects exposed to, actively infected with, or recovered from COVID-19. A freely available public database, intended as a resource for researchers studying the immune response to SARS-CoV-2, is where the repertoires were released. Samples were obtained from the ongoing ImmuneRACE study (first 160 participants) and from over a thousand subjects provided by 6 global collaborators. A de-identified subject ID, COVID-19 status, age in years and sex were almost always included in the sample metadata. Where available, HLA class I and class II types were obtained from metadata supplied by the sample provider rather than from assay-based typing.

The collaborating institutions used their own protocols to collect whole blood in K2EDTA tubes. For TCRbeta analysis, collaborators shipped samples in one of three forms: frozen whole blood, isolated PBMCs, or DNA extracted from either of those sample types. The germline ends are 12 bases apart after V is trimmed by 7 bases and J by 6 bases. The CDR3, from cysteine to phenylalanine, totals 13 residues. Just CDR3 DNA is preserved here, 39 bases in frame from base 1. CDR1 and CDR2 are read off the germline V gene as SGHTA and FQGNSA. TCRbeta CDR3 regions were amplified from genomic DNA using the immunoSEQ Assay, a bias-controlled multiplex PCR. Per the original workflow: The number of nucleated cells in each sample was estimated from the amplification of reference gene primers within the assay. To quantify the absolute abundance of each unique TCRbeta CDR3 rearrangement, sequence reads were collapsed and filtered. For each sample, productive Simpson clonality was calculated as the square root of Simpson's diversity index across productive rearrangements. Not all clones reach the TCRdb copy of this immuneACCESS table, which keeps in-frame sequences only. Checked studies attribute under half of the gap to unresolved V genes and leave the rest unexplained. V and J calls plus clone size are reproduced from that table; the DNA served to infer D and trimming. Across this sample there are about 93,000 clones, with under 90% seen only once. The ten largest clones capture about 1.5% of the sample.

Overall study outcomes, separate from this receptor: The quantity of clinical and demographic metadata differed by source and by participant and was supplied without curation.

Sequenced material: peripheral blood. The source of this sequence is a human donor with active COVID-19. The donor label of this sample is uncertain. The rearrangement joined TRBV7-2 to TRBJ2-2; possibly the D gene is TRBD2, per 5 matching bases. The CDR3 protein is CASKLEGPGELFF. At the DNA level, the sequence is TGTGCCAGCAAATTAGAGGGTCCCGGGGAGCTGTTTTTT.